The clone carrying this T cell receptor beta chain has more than one count but fewer than ten. The data were taken from a study of blood T cell repertoires in COVID-19. Study at large: The samples span acute and convalescent COVID-19 from the United States, Italy and Spain. T cells, B-cell-depleted T cells, or PBMCs provided the cDNA or gDNA that served as material.

Here immunoSEQ multiplex PCR was the method, and the copy in TCRdb shows in-frame clones only, minus some. The table has hundreds of thousands of clones, around nine tenths seen once. This CDR3 contains 14 residues. From germline, CDR1 is SGHTA and CDR2 FQGNSA. The ends were cut back, 2 bases at V and 4 bases at J, with 12 bases in the middle. The V gene is TRBV7-2, the J gene TRBJ2-7; D is perhaps TRBD2 (6 bases). The sequence derives from a woman aged 55-69 years who had recovered from COVID-19. Sequencing was carried out using peripheral blood. CDR3 sequence reads: CASSLRGAGYEQYF. CDR3 bases: TGTGCCAGCAGCTTACGCGGGGCAGGGTACGAGCAGTACTTC.